This T cell receptor beta chain emerged from a study of cytomegalovirus exposure and HLA in healthy donors. The CDR3 runs to 16 residues. The germline CDR1 and CDR2 sequences are MNHEY and SMNVEV (reference sequence). V dropped 2 bases and J dropped 3; count of bases not matched to a gene: 9. PCR amplification relied on 60 Vbeta primers (plus 13 Jbeta primers). TCRdb keeps only in-frame clones here, not all; method: immunoSEQ multiplex PCR. The data contain over 80,000 clones, 81% of them seen just once; the ten biggest clones take up more than 5%. The chain links TRBV27 to TRBJ1-2, with 7 positions matching TRBD1. The sequenced material came from PBMCs. The receptor's source is a man between 35 and 55 years old in good health and CMV-seropositive. The CDR3 sequence: CASSLTGQVAYYGYTF. The CDR3 nucleotides are TGTGCCAGCAGTTTAACCGGACAGGTGGCCTACTATGGCTACACCTTC.